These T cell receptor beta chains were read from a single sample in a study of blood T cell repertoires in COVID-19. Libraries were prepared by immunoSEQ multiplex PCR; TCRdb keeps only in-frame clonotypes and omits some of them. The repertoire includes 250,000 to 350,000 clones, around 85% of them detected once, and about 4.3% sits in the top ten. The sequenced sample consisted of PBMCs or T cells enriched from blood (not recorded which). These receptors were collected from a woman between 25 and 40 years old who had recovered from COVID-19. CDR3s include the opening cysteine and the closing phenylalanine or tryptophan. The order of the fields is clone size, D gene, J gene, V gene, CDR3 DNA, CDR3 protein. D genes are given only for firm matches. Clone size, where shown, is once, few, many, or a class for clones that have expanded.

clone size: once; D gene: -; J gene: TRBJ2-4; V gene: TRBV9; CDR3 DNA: TGTGCCAGCAGCGTAGAACCAGGGCGGGCCAAAAACATTCAGTACTTC; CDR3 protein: CASSVEPGRAKNIQYF
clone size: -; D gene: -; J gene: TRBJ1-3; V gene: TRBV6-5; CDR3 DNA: TGTGCCAGCAGTCCGGGTGTCGGAAACACCATATATTTT; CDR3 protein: CASSPGVGNTIYF
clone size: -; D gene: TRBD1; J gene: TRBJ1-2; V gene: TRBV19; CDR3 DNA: TGTGCCAGTAGTTCAGGGACAGGGGTGCTCACCTTC; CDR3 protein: CASSSGTGVLTF
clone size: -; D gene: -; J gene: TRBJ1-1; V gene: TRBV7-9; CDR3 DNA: TGTGCCAGCAGTCTCCCTGCGGGGGCCCGGGTGAACACTGAAGCTTTCTTT; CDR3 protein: CASSLPAGARVNTEAFF
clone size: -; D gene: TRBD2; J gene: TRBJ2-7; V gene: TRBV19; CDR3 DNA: TGTGCCAGTAGGTCTAGCGGGAAGAATGAGCAGTACTTC; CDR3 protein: CASRSSGKNEQYF
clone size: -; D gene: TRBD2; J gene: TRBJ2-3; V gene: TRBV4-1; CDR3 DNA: TGCGCCAGCAGCCAAGGTTCTAGCGGGAGAGATACGCAGTATTTT; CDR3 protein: CASSQGSSGRDTQYF
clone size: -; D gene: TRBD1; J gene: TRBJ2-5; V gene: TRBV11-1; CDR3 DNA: TGTGCCAGCAGCGTAAACAGGGGGTCGGAGACCCAGTACTTC; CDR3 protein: CASSVNRGSETQYF
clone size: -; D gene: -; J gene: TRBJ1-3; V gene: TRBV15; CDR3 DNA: TGTGCCACCAGCATTACGAGAGGAAACACCATATATTTT; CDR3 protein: CATSITRGNTIYF
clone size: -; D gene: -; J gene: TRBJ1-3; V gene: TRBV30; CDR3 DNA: TGTGCCTGGAGTAGTTCGCCGGGGAGGGGAAACACCATATATTTT; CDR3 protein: CAWSSSPGRGNTIYF
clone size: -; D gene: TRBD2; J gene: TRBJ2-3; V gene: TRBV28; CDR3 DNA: TGTGCCAGCAGTTTTCTGGGGAGGGCCCAAGATACGCAGTATTTT; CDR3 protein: CASSFLGRAQDTQYF